This T cell receptor (beta chain) emerged from a study of blood T cells in healthy people across ages (dated by TCRdb to between 2015 and 2017). Study-level background: In model experiments, template switching captured roughly one uniquely barcoded TCR beta cDNA molecule for every two T cells. Using deep sequencing normalized with unique cDNA molecular identifiers, the study measured how TCR beta repertoire diversity changes with age. The study analyzed two additional independent replicas of 1 million unique cDNA reads from the same blood draw for two donors, one aged 18 to 30 and one aged 80 or older. Four age groups were formed from the donors: young (average about 16 years), middle-aged (approximately 40), aged (around 68) and long-lived (roughly 81).

Details on this clonotype: Its antigen remains unidentified. Per-nucleotide qualities are absent, and no much larger clonotype sits a single base away.

The 40 or so donors, aged about 6 to 95 years, were systemically healthy Caucasian individuals from Russia. About 10 milliliters of peripheral blood were collected from each donor into EDTA-treated Vacutainer tubes. Ficoll-Paque density-gradient centrifugation was used to isolate PBMCs, with at least 7 million per sample. Total RNA was extracted from PBMCs with Trizol reagent, with at least 5 micrograms obtained per sample. For every donor, flow cytometry on a PBMC aliquot measured the percentage of naive CD45RAhigh/CD27high T cells. The study at large found these results: There was a strong correlation between observed TCR beta diversity and the percentage of naive T cells measured by flow cytometry. The CMV infection status of donors was not known, potentially confounding age-related changes in expanded clonotypes. As age increased, observed TCR beta diversity per million T cells dropped in a roughly linear way, and a significant reduction was already evident by age roughly 40. Total diversity estimates from one million sequenced T cells were considered lower bounds and underestimates. Because profiling used bulk unsorted PBMCs, naive and antigen-experienced compartments could not be compared conclusively. Compared with the aged group, more naive CD4+ T cells, fewer expanded clones and increased TCR diversity were shown by the long-lived group, suggesting age selection.

The protocol used for the library was 5' RACE. The sequencing machine was an Illumina HiSeq 2500. A second PCR of about 6 to 11 cycles was performed with a sample-barcoded 5' primer and a J-beta primer mix. Each TCR beta cDNA molecule received a unique molecular identifier from a template-switch 5' adaptor carrying 12 random nucleotides. Each sample yielded at least 2.5 million CDR3-containing paired-end reads. All of the RNA was converted into first-strand cDNA using the Mint cDNA synthesis kit, with a TRBC-specific oligonucleotide serving as the primer. Following uracil-DNA glycosylase treatment, all cDNA underwent a first 18-cycle PCR with the universal primers M1SS and BC2_uni_R. Per the authors' processing: For normalization, 1 million high-quality reads were randomly selected from each sample, with every read carrying a distinct molecular identifier. Reads with shared molecular identifiers were discarded instead of being binned into consensus sequences. CDR3 identification, clonotype clustering and error correction used MiTCR with a Q25 quality threshold and the strictest error-elimination algorithm. A nonparametric unseen species model with Euler transformation was used to estimate lower-bound total TCR beta diversity. TCRdb passed the public sequencing reads through fastp at Q25 and MiXCR, retaining productive beta sequences. A single entry per CDR3 protein holds the most common genes and DNA from its merged rows. The V and J calls and clone size are TCRdb's, not the authors'. The sample records approximately 490,000 distinct CDR3 sequences, 20% to 30% of which are singletons. Together, the top ten hold approximately 8.7% of the sample.

Reading the germline V gene gives CDR1 SGDLS and CDR2 YYNGEE. Trimming takes 3 bases off V and 0 bases off J; junction bases not matched to a gene: 7. The CDR3 runs 18 residues from the cysteine to the phenylalanine. The kept DNA is CDR3 alone, 54 bases in frame from the first base. These data were likewise used in another study, on T cells of mothers and their children. The second paper states: Nine systemically healthy Caucasian individuals, comprising three mothers and their six children, were included as donors. cDNA synthesis consumed the entire amount of extracted RNA, loaded at roughly 1.5 ug RNA in each 15 ul reaction. In the second PCR, the M1S primer introduced both the sample barcodes and 2-4 random nucleotides. Over 9.5 million TCR beta CDR3 reads were obtained for each mother, and around 2.7 million reads were obtained for each child. Thymic selection shapes the output of TCR recombination in a similar way in related and unrelated pairs, and inherited differences have a minor effect. Normalized repertoire overlap was always found to be slightly, but never significantly, higher in related mother-child pairs than in unrelated mother-child pairs. No persistent microchimeric T cell clones were found, with a detection sensitivity of approximately 95 clones per million clonotypes. To look for features that set related mother-child pairs apart from unrelated individuals, the researchers ran deep NGS to compare the TCR beta repertoires of mothers and children. The mean age was about 37 +/- 4 years for the mothers and approximately 11 +/- 4 years for the children. After adapters were ligated using NEBNext reagents, the libraries underwent 100+100 nt paired-end sequencing on an Illumina HiSeq 2000. To prevent cross-contamination, the mother and child libraries were prepared one month apart and sequenced in separate runs. For each donor, somewhere between about 450,000 and 2,100,000 distinct TCR beta clonotypes were identified. Naive TCR beta clonotypes were estimated from low-frequency clonotypes matched to each donor's FACS-determined naive share, without sorting.

The chain was built from TRBV9 and TRBJ1-6; 9 middle bases align to TRBD1. The source is a boy aged 5-17 years in good health. The source material was blood. In nucleotides, the sequence is TGTGCCAGCAGCGGGGACAGGGAAGCTATCTCCTATAATTCACCCCTCCACTTT. Its translation is CASSGDREAISYNSPLHF.